These 9 T cell receptor beta chains originate from one sample sequenced in a study of CD8 T cells in cerebrospinal fluid in Alzheimer's disease. TCRdb reprocessed the 10x single-cell sequencing reads, with one entry per CDR3 protein and no DNA. This table lists fewer than 1,500 distinct CDR3 sequences. Material: cerebrospinal fluid. The receptors were sampled from a human donor with mild cognitive impairment.

Frequency places this clonotype as medium-sized. This chain uses TRBV27 with TRBJ1-1; TCRdb's D call, TRBD1, is unchecked because there is no DNA. The CDR3 length is 16 residues. The germline V gene encodes CDR1 MNHEY and CDR2 SMNVEV (reference sequence). The CDR3 sequence: CASSPTGTGLNTEAFF.

This clonotype is labeled medium-sized based on frequency. The genes are TRBV27 and TRBJ2-1; TCRdb calls TRBD2, which cannot be checked without DNA. CDR1 and CDR2 from the germline V gene are MNHEY and SMNVEV (reference sequence). The CDR3 is 14 amino acids. The CDR3 protein is CASRRVSGSNEQFF.

This clonotype is medium-sized (0.01 to 0.1%) by frequency. This chain uses TRBV21-1 with TRBJ2-4; the TCRdb call, TRBD2, lacks DNA for checking. TRBV21-1 counts as a pseudogene. There are 18 residues in the CDR3. The CDR3: CASSKGGTSGTTGNIQYF.

By frequency, this clonotype registers medium-sized. This rearrangement joins TRBV28 to TRBJ1-5; TCRdb lists TRBD1, though no DNA is available to test this call. The germline gives CDR1 MDHEN, CDR2 SYDVKM. The CDR3 spans 15 residues. This chain's CDR3 is CASSKTGVRNQPQHF. Based on the CDR3 plus reference TRBV28 and TRBJ1-5, the full variable domain is DVKVTQSSRYLVKRTGEKVFLECVQDMDHENMFWYRQDPGLGLRLIYFSYDVKMKEKGDIPEGYSVSREKKERFSLILESASTNQTSMYLCASSKTGVRNQPQHFGDGTRLSIL.

This clonotype counts as large by frequency. This chain connects TRBV9 to TRBJ2-7; the D gene TCRdb calls, TRBD1, cannot be checked with no DNA. Germline V gene lookup returns CDR1 SGDLS and CDR2 YYNGEE. The CDR3 contains 13 residues. This chain's CDR3 is CASSTQGGHEQYF.

This clonotype ranks as medium-sized in terms of frequency. The chain employs TRBV5-1 and TRBJ1-1; TCRdb's assignment of TRBD1 cannot be checked, as there is no DNA. The CDR3 contains 14 residues. Germline CDR1 and CDR2: SGHRS and YFSETQ. CDR3 residues: CASSQSGQNTEAFF.

This clonotype counts as medium-sized (0.01 to 0.1%) by frequency. The V gene is TRBV6-6, the J gene TRBJ2-2; TCRdb designates TRBD1, a call that cannot be tested without DNA. Germline V gene sequence: CDR1 MNHNY, CDR2 SVGAGI (reference sequence). This CDR3 has 15 amino acids. CDR3 amino acids: CASNSWTVAAGELFF.

In terms of frequency, this clonotype is medium-sized. The chain joins TRBV24-1 to TRBJ2-1; TCRdb's D gene call, TRBD1, goes unchecked for lack of DNA. Germline CDR1 is KGHDR and CDR2 is SFDVKD. This CDR3 contains 16 residues. The CDR3 spells CATSAPLKGSYNEQFF.

This clonotype is labeled medium-sized based on frequency. The chain is built from TRBV7-2 and TRBJ2-1; TCRdb outputs TRBD2, but without DNA this stays unchecked. CDR3 length: 17 residues. Germline V lookup: CDR1 SGHTA, CDR2 FQGNSA. The chain's CDR3 is CASSSPLAGVSYNEQFF.